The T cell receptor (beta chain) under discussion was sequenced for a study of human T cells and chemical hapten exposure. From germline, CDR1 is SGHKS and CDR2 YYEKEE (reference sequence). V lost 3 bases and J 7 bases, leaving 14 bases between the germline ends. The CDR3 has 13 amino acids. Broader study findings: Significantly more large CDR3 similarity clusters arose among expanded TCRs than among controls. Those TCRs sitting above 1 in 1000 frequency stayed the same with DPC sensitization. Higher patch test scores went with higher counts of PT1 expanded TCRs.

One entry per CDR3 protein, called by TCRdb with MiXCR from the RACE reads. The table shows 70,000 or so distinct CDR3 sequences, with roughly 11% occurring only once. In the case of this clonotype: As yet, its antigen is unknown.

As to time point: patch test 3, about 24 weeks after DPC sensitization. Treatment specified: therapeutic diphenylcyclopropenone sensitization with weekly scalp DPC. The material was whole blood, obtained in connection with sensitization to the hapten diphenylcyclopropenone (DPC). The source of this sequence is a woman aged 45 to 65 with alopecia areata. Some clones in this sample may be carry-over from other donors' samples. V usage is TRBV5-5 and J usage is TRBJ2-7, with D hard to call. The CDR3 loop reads CASSSGVPREQYF. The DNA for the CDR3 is TGTGCCAGCAGCTCGGGCGTTCCTAGGGAGCAGTACTTC.